Shown below are 16 T cell receptor beta chains from a single sample sequenced in a study of blood T cell repertoires in COVID-19. Produced via immunoSEQ multiplex PCR; TCRdb's table is partial and in-frame only. The profile shows 150,000 or so clones, roughly 82% of them singletons. The sequenced material came from peripheral blood. The receptor source for this set is a woman aged 40 to 50 with COVID-19, enrolled during active disease.

The chain links TRBV28 to TRBJ1-1, with 9 bases lining up with TRBD1. The junction had 14 bases not matched to a gene; V was cut back by 10 bases and J by 5 bases. Per germline, CDR1 MDHEN and CDR2 SYDVKM. The CDR3 length is 15 residues. The CDR3 protein is CAIAPRQGGKTEAFF. CDR3 nucleotide sequence: TGTGCCATTGCCCCTCGACAGGGGGGGAAGACTGAAGCTTTCTTT.

This clone was counted only a few times. The CDR3 DNA sequence: TGTGCCAGCTCACCACTTTTCGGTAATGAAGCTTTCTTT. This codes for CASSPLFGNEAFF. The chain uses TRBV18 and TRBJ1-1; D is ambiguous. The CDR3 runs 13 residues. Germline CDR1 KGHSH, CDR2 LQKENI. Trimming shortened V by 1 base and J by 7 bases, and 10 bases separated the two germline ends.

This clone has a handful of counts. This chain uses TRBV19 with TRBJ2-7; D remains unclear. In germline, CDR1 is LNHDA, CDR2 SQIVND (reference sequence). The CDR3 spans 13 residues. V was clipped by 6 bases and J by 7 bases, with 16 bases between them. The CDR3 here is CASRGVGTREQYF. The CDR3 bases are TGTGCCAGTAGAGGAGTAGGTACAAGGGAGCAGTACTTC. Based on the CDR3 plus reference TRBV19 and TRBJ2-7, the full variable domain is DGGITQSPKYLFRKEGQNVTLSCEQNLNHDAMYWYRQDPGQGLRLIYYSQIVNDFQKGDIAEGYSVSREKKESFPLTVTSAQKNPTAFYLCASRGVGTREQYFGPGTRLTVT.

The chain recombines TRBV7-9 with TRBJ1-1; D not certain. The CDR3 extends over 14 amino acids. The germline gives CDR1 SEHNR, CDR2 FQNEAQ (reference sequence). V was trimmed by 1 base and J by 1 base, leaving 7 bases between them. Here the CDR3 reads CASSLVSKNTEAFF. The CDR3 DNA reads TGTGCCAGCAGCTTAGTATCTAAGAACACTGAAGCTTTCTTT.

V is TRBV19 and J is TRBJ2-3; 7 bases agree with TRBD2. CDR1 and CDR2 from the germline V gene are LNHDA and SQIVND (reference sequence). The V gene end was trimmed by 6 bases and the J gene end by 1 base; junction bases not matched to a gene: 10. This CDR3 contains 16 residues. Here the CDR3 reads CASSPLLARRTDTQYF. CDR3 coding DNA: TGTGCCAGTAGCCCTCTACTAGCGCGACGCACAGATACGCAGTATTTT.

About this clone: Distinct nucleotide sequences in the sample also encode this CDR3. The chain uses TRBV11-3 and TRBJ1-1; D not resolved. Trimming cost V 4 bases and J 2 bases, with 8 bases left between them. This CDR3 is 13 amino acids long. Per the germline V gene, CDR1 is SGHNT and CDR2 is YENEEA. The DNA for the CDR3 is TGTGCCAGCAGCTCAGGAGGTAACACTGAAGCTTTCTTT. This gives the protein CASSSGGNTEAFF. Together with reference TRBV11-3 and TRBJ1-1, the CDR3 gives the full variable domain: EAGVVQSPRYKIIEKKQPVAFWCNPISGHNTLYWYLQNLGQGPELLIRYENEEAVDDSQLPKDRFSAERLKGVDSTLKIQPAELGDSAVYLCASSSGGNTEAFFGQGTRLTVV.

This clone appeared a single time. J is TRBJ2-1 and V is TRBV11-1, with 10 bases that match TRBD2. Germline trimming cut 2 bases from V and 4 bases from J; bases unmatched to any gene: 2. The CDR3 spans 15 residues. Germline V gene data show CDR1 as SGHAT and CDR2 as FQDESV (reference sequence). The CDR3 DNA is TGTGCCAGCAGCTTAACTAGCGGGGATTACAATGAGCAGTTCTTC. Translating gives CASSLTSGDYNEQFF.

The chain is built from TRBV19 and TRBJ1-2, with 7 bases that match TRBD1. From germline, CDR1 is LNHDA and CDR2 SQIVND (reference sequence). The J segment lost 3 bases and the V segment lost 5 bases, leaving 6 bases of the junction unmatched. The CDR3 covers 14 residues. The CDR3 region has the DNA TGTGCCAGTAGTGTACAGGGGACCTACTATGGCTACACCTTC. Its protein is CASSVQGTYYGYTF.

About this clone: A junction end diverges from the germline sequence, so it may reflect a read error. This sequence joins TRBV2 and TRBJ2-6, with 11 positions matching TRBD1. Germline V gene sequence: CDR1 SNHLY, CDR2 FYNNEI. This CDR3 has 14 amino acids. The CDR3 DNA is TGTGCCAGCAGAAGGGACAGGGGGGCCAACGTCCCGACTTTC. Its translation is CASRRDRGANVPTF.

V usage is TRBV30 and J usage is TRBJ2-2; 9 bases are a match to TRBD1. Germline-derived CDR1 and CDR2 are GTSNPN and SVGIG (reference sequence). V lost 6 bases and J lost 9; bases outside the gene matches: 2. The CDR3 sequence is 11 residues long. CDR3 sequence reads: CACTGGRELFF. Here the CDR3 DNA reads TGTGCCTGCACAGGGGGCCGGGAGCTGTTTTTT.

The CDR3 coding sequence is TGTGCCAGCAGTATCGACGGGAGTTCCTACAATGAGCAGTTCTTC. Encoded protein: CASSIDGSSYNEQFF. The V call is TRBV6-5, the J call TRBJ2-1; TRBD2 is a possible D gene (6 bases). The CDR3 runs to 15 residues. Looked up from germline, CDR1 is MNHEY and CDR2 is SVGAGI. With 5 bases removed from V and 1 base from J, the gap between germline ends came to 12 bases.

CDR3: CASSLGISGNTIYF. The CDR3 coding sequence is TGTGCCAGCAGCTTAGGTATCTCTGGAAACACCATATATTTT. This chain links TRBV11-2 with TRBJ1-3, with unresolved D. V was shortened by 1 base and J by 0 bases, with 4 bases between the two germline ends. The CDR3 sequence is 14 residues long. Germline lookup yields CDR1 SGHAT and CDR2 FQNNGV.

The rearrangement uses TRBV15 and TRBJ1-4; 8 bases match TRBD1. Losses at the gene ends were 11 bases for V and 3 bases for J; bases not matched to a gene: 5. The length of the CDR3 is 13 residues. Germline assignment: CDR1 LNHNV and CDR2 YYDKDF (reference sequence). The DNA for the CDR3 is TGTGCCTGCCAGGGGGCTTCTAATGAAAAACTGTTTTTT. Translated: CACQGASNEKLFF. Combining the CDR3 with reference TRBV15 and TRBJ1-4 gives the whole variable domain DAMVIQNPRYQVTQFGKPVTLSCSQTLNHNVMYWYQQKSSQAPKLLFHYYDKDFNNEADTPDNFQSRRPNTSFCFLDIRSPGLGDTAMYLCACQGASNEKLFFGSGTQLSVL.

The V and J genes are TRBV5-1 and TRBJ2-1; D is possibly TRBD2 (6 bases). The V and J ends lost 3 bases and 5 bases respectively, with 12 bases between them. The CDR3 has 14 residues. Per the germline V gene, CDR1 is SGHRS and CDR2 is YFSETQ. Here the CDR3 DNA reads TGCGCCAGCAGCTGGGGGGAGCGGCACAATGAGCAGTTCTTC. Its protein is CASSWGERHNEQFF. The full variable domain, completed using reference TRBV5-1 and TRBJ2-1, is KAGVTQTPRYLIKTRGQQVTLSCSPISGHRSVSWYQQTPGQGLQFLFEYFSETQRNKGNFPGRFSGRQFSNSRSEMNVSTLELGDSALYLCASSWGERHNEQFFGPGTRLTVL.

The CDR3, as DNA: TGTGCCTGGAGACGTAGGGGACAGACAGTCAACACTGAAGCTTTCTTT. It is translated as CAWRRRGQTVNTEAFF. The chain links TRBV30 to TRBJ1-1, with 7 bases that match TRBD1. After removal of 3 bases from V and 2 bases from J, the junction contained 12 bases not matched to a gene. The CDR3 consists of 16 residues. Germline V gene sequence: CDR1 GTSNPN, CDR2 SVGIG (reference sequence).

This chain connects TRBV18 to TRBJ1-1; TRBD1 is a possible D gene (5 bases). There are 15 residues in the CDR3. Germline values: CDR1 KGHSH, CDR2 LQKENI. Trimming stripped 5 bases from V and 0 bases from J, with 13 bases between. CDR3 DNA sequence: TGTGCCAGCTCAGAAATACAGGCCCTGAACACTGAAGCTTTCTTT. This sequence encodes CASSEIQALNTEAFF. Supplemented by reference TRBV18 and TRBJ1-1, the full variable domain reads NAGVMQNPRHLVRRRGQEARLRCSPMKGHSHVYWYRQLPEEGLKFMVYLQKENIIDESGMPKERFSAEFPKEGPSILRIQQVVRGDSAAYFCASSEIQALNTEAFFGQGTRLTVV.